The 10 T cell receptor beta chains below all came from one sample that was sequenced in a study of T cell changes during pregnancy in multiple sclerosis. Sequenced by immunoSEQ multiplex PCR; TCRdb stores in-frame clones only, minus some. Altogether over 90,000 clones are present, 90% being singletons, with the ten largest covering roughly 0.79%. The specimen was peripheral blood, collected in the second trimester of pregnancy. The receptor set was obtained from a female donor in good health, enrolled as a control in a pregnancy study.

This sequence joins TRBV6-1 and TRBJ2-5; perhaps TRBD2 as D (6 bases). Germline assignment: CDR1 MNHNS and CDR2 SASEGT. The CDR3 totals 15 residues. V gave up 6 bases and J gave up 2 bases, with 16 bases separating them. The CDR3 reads CASSLEGLAQETQYF. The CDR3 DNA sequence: TGTGCCAGCAGCCTTGAGGGACTTGCTCAAGAGACCCAGTACTTC.

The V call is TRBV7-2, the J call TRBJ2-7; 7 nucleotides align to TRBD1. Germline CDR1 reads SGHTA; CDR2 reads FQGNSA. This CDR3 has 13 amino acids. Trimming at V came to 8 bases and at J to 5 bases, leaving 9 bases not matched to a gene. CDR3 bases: TGTGCCAGCTCCAACAGGGGTTTCAACGAGCAGTACTTC. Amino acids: CASSNRGFNEQYF.

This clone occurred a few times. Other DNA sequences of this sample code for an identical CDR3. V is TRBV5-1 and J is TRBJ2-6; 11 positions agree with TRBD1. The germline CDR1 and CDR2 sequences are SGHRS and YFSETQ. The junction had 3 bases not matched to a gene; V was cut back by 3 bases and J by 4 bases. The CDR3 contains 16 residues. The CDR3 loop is CASSWTGGGGANVLTF. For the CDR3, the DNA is TGCGCCAGCAGCTGGACAGGGGGCGGAGGGGCCAACGTCCTGACTTTC.

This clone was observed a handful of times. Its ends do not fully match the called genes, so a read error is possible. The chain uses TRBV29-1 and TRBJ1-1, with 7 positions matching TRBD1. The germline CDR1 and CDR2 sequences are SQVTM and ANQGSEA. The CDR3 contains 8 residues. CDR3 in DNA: TGCAGCGTGGGGGACAGTCGATTT. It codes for CSVGDSRF.

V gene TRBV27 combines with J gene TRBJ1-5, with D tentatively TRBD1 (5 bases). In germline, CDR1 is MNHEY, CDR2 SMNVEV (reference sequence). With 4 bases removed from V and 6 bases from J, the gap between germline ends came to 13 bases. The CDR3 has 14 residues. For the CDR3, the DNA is TGTGCCAGCAGTTCCCGACAGCTCGGTCAGCCCCAGCATTTT. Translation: CASSSRQLGQPQHF.

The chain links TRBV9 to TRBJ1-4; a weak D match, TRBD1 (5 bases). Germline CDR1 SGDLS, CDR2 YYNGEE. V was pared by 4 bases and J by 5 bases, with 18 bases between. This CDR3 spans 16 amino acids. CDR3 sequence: CASSRREGGTNEKLFF. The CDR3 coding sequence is TGTGCCAGCAGCCGGAGGGAGGGAGGGACCAATGAAAAACTGTTTTTT.

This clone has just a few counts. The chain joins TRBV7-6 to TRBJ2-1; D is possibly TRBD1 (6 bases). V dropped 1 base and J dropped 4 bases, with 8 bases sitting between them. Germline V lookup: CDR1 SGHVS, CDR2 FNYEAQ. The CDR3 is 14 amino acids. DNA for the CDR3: TGTGCCAGCAGCTTAGGGGGGCCTTACAATGAGCAGTTCTTC. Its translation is CASSLGGPYNEQFF.

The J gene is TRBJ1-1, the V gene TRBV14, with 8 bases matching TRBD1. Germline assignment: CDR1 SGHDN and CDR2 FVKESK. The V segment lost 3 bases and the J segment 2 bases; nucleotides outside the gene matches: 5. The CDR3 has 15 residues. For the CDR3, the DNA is TGTGCCAGCAGCCACCTGACAGGGGCAAACACTGAAGCTTTCTTT. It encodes CASSHLTGANTEAFF.

In nucleotides, the CDR3 is TGTGCCAGCCAGACAGGGTGGGCAGATACGCAGTATTTT. Protein: CASQTGWADTQYF. The chain uses TRBV28 and TRBJ2-3; 7 bases match TRBD1. CDR1 is MDHEN and CDR2 is SYDVKM in the germline V gene. V gave up 8 bases and J gave up 4 bases; unmatched junction bases: 6. The CDR3 spans 13 residues.

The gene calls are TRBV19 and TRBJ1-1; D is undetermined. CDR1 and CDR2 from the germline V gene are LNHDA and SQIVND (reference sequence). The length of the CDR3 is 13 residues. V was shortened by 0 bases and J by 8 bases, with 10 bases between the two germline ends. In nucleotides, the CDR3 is TGTGCCAGTAGTATAGACAGGAAAAGAGAAGCTTTCTTT. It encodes CASSIDRKREAFF.